These 27 T cell receptor beta chains came from one sample sequenced in a study of early T cells in non-severe SARS-CoV-2 infection. Each CDR3 protein gets one entry after TCRdb re-called the 5' RACE reads with MiXCR. The repertoire holds 50,000 to 65,000 distinct CDR3 sequences, with roughly a fifth as singletons. The specimen was whole blood, collected at baseline. The receptors originated from an adult who was a healthcare worker with PCR-confirmed SARS-CoV-2 infection or an uninfected control (not recorded which).

The chain has TRBV20-1 and TRBJ2-7, with a tentative D call TRBD2 (7 bases). The CDR3 covers 15 residues. Trimming removed 5 bases from V and 0 bases from J, with 17 bases in between. Germline values: CDR1 DFQATT, CDR2 SNEGSKA (reference sequence). CDR3 DNA sequence: TGCAGTGCTGGGGAAGGGGGGGGCCTCTCCTACGAGCAGTACTTC. Translation: CSAGEGGGLSYEQYF.

This clonotype was seen more than once but under ten times. The chain carries TRBV6-1 and TRBJ2-1; 10 nucleotides line up with TRBD1. Trimming at V came to 0 bases and at J to 3 bases, leaving 5 bases not matched to a gene. The V gene's germline CDR1 is MNHNS and CDR2 SASEGT. The CDR3 loop spans 17 amino acids. The CDR3 loop is CASSEAFRTGGYNEQFF. The CDR3 DNA reads as TGTGCCAGCAGTGAAGCGTTTAGGACAGGGGGCTACAATGAGCAGTTCTTC.

The table lists this clonotype with a few counts. The V call is TRBV6-6, the J call TRBJ2-2, with D unresolved. The CDR3 sequence is 15 residues long. The V end was cut by 2 bases, the J end by 0 bases, with 7 bases between. CDR1 MNHNY and CDR2 SVGAGI come from the germline V gene (reference sequence). CDR3 nucleotide sequence: TGTGCCAGCAGTTACCCACCCTCGAACACCGGGGAGCTGTTTTTT. Translating gives CASSYPPSNTGELFF.

The J gene is TRBJ2-1, the V gene TRBV7-2, with D possibly being TRBD2 (5 bases). Germline V gives CDR1 SGHTA, CDR2 FQGNSA. V was shortened by 1 base and J by 6 bases, with 7 bases between the two germline ends. The CDR3 sequence is 13 residues long. The CDR3, as DNA: TGTGCCAGCAGCTTAGGACTACCCAATGAGCAGTTCTTC. Translation gives CASSLGLPNEQFF.

The chain uses TRBV18 and TRBJ2-2; perhaps TRBD2 as D (6 bases). CDR3 size: 16 residues. From germline, CDR1 is KGHSH and CDR2 LQKENI. Trimming stripped 1 base from V and 3 bases from J, with 12 bases between. The CDR3 loop reads CASSPRGGPDTGELFF. In DNA form, the CDR3 reads TGTGCCAGCTCACCACGCGGAGGGCCCGACACCGGGGAGCTGTTTTTT.

J is TRBJ2-1 and V is TRBV27; D is possibly TRBD1 (5 bases). Germline values: CDR1 MNHEY, CDR2 SMNVEV (reference sequence). V was pared by 3 bases and J by 6 bases, with 9 bases between. The CDR3 is made up of 13 amino acids. CDR3 in amino acids: CASSFQGANEQFF. CDR3 in DNA: TGTGCCAGCAGTTTCCAAGGGGCCAATGAGCAGTTCTTC.

The CDR3 is CASSLRTSYSVETQYF. CDR3 nucleotide sequence: TGTGCCAGCAGCCTTCGGACTAGCTATTCCGTGGAGACCCAGTACTTC. J is TRBJ2-5 and V is TRBV3-1, with 8 bases matching TRBD2. Germline CDR1 is LGHDT and CDR2 is YNNKEL (reference sequence). Unmatched junction bases numbered 12, after V lost 4 bases and J lost 5 bases. This CDR3 region has 16 residues.

In this sample, this clonotype turned up a few times. The chain has TRBV7-9 and TRBJ2-1; D unclear. Germline V gene data show CDR1 as SEHNR and CDR2 as FQNEAQ (reference sequence). V was pared by 2 bases and J by 10 bases, with 21 bases between. This CDR3 contains 16 residues. The DNA of the CDR3 is TGTGCCAGCAGCTTATCTGCTTGGGCTCGGGCGGAGGAGCAGTTCTTC. Its translation: CASSLSAWARAEEQFF.

This clonotype was seen a handful of times. The V and J genes are TRBV6-2 or TRBV6-3 and TRBJ2-2; D may be TRBD1 (5 bases). This CDR3 comprises 13 residues. The V end was cut by 5 bases, the J end by 5 bases, with 9 bases between. The germline gives CDR1 MNHEY, CDR2 SVGEGT. The CDR3: CASSTQGTGELFF. Written as DNA, the CDR3 is TGTGCCAGCAGTACTCAGGGAACCGGGGAGCTGTTTTTT.

The chain has TRBV29-1 and TRBJ2-7; no firm D call. V lost 4 bases and J 4 bases, leaving 8 bases between the germline ends. Germline V lookup: CDR1 SQVTM, CDR2 ANQGSEA. CDR3 size: 11 residues. CDR3 in DNA: TGCAGCGTTGTTTTCGCTTACGAGCAGTACTTC. Translating it yields CSVVFAYEQYF.

This clonotype showed up many times. V is TRBV12-3 or TRBV12-4 and J is TRBJ2-3; TRBD2 aligns across 7 bases. The CDR3 spans 14 residues. V shed 3 bases, J shed 14 bases, and the junction held 14 bases outside the gene matches. The CDR3 nucleotides read TGTGCCAGCAGTTTGGCCCGATTCGGGACTATTAGGTATTTT. Translation: CASSLARFGTIRYF.

This chain links TRBV13 with TRBJ2-7; 7 bases match TRBD2. The V gene end was trimmed by 5 bases and the J gene end by 6 bases; junction bases not matched to a gene: 4. This CDR3 contains 12 residues. Per the germline V gene, CDR1 is PRHDT and CDR2 is FYEKMQ (reference sequence). CDR3 coding DNA: TGTGCCAGCAGCAAGACTAGCTCCGAGCAGTACTTC. It encodes CASSKTSSEQYF.

This clonotype was seen more than once but under ten times. The chain links TRBV18 to TRBJ1-1; D unresolved. CDR3 length: 14 amino acids. V lost 0 bases to trimming and J lost 7 bases, with 12 bases between them. Germline V gene sequence: CDR1 KGHSH, CDR2 LQKENI. The CDR3 spells CASSPPLLGDEAFF. The DNA of the CDR3 is TGTGCCAGCTCACCACCCCTCTTGGGTGATGAAGCTTTCTTT.

This clonotype has a count of ten or more. The gene calls are TRBV18 and TRBJ1-1; D is unclear. CDR3 length: 15 residues. V gave up 0 bases and J gave up 1 base, with 9 bases separating them. In germline, CDR1 is KGHSH, CDR2 LQKENI. CDR3 bases: TGTGCCAGCTCACCACCAATGGGGAGGAACACTGAAGCTTTCTTT. Translation gives CASSPPMGRNTEAFF.

This clonotype has only a few counts. J is TRBJ1-5 and V is TRBV28; possibly TRBD1 for D (5 bases). The CDR3 extends over 14 amino acids. V was cut by 7 bases and J by 0 bases, with 10 bases left in between. Germline CDR1 is MDHEN and CDR2 is SYDVKM. CDR3 amino acids: CASNQGGSNQPQHF. CDR3 nucleotide sequence: TGTGCCAGCAACCAGGGAGGTAGCAATCAGCCCCAGCATTTT. Variable domain in full (rest from reference TRBV28 and TRBJ1-5): DVKVTQSSRYLVKRTGEKVFLECVQDMDHENMFWYRQDPGLGLRLIYFSYDVKMKEKGDIPEGYSVSREKKERFSLILESASTNQTSMYLCASNQGGSNQPQHFGDGTRLSIL.

This chain joins TRBV19 and TRBJ2-6, with 8 bases that match TRBD1. V dropped 10 bases and J dropped 2; count of bases not matched to a gene: 13. Germline V lookup: CDR1 LNHDA, CDR2 SQIVND (reference sequence). The CDR3 has 17 amino acids. The DNA of the CDR3 is TGTGCCACCTTATCCGACAGGGGACTGGCTGGGGCCAACGTCCTGACTTTC. It specifies CATLSDRGLAGANVLTF.

This clonotype was observed a few times. The chain employs TRBV5-1 and TRBJ1-4; 10 bases agree with TRBD1. Germline CDR1 is SGHRS and CDR2 is YFSETQ. This CDR3 is built from 14 residues. The V and J ends lost 4 bases and 10 bases, in that order; junction bases with no gene match: 7. DNA for the CDR3: TGCGCCAGCAGCCCCGGGACAGGGGACGGAAAACTGTTTTTT. Its protein product is CASSPGTGDGKLFF.

This clonotype was detected only once. The V and J genes are TRBV12-3 or TRBV12-4 and TRBJ2-5; tentative D call: TRBD1 (6 bases). The ends were cut back, 6 bases at V and 7 bases at J, with 18 bases in the middle. This CDR3 comprises 14 residues. Here the CDR3 DNA reads TGTGCCAGCAGCCCTACAGGGACCCCAGGGACCCAGTACTTC. Its protein product is CASSPTGTPGTQYF.

This clonotype has ten or more counts. The chain carries TRBV4-1 and TRBJ2-3; 9 nucleotides agree with TRBD2. This CDR3 comprises 15 residues. V lost 1 base, J lost 4 bases, and 3 bases stayed unmatched. Per germline, CDR1 MGHRA and CDR2 YSYEKL. The CDR3 is CASSQGASGADTQYF. CDR3 bases: TGCGCCAGCAGCCAAGGGGCTAGCGGGGCAGATACGCAGTATTTT.

Here the CDR3 DNA reads TGTGCCAGCAGCTTTTGGTCCAGGAGCGAGTTTAACTATGGCTACACCTTC. It encodes CASSFWSRSEFNYGYTF. The V call is TRBV7-9, the J call TRBJ1-2, with no clear D. This CDR3 comprises 17 residues. Germline V CDR1 and CDR2: SEHNR, FQNEAQ (reference sequence). The V end lost 3 bases, the J end lost 1 base, and 18 bases lay between the germline ends.

Here the CDR3 DNA reads TGTGCCAGCAGTTTATTCGACAGGGGCGGATCACCCCTCCACTTT. It translates to CASSLFDRGGSPLHF. This sequence joins TRBV27 and TRBJ1-6; 8 bases agree with TRBD1. Germline CDR1 MNHEY, CDR2 SMNVEV (reference sequence). The trim removed 1 base at V and 10 bases at J, leaving 6 bases unmatched. This CDR3 spans 15 amino acids.

The V call is TRBV4-2, the J call TRBJ1-3, with D perhaps matching TRBD1 (5 bases). Germline CDR1 LGHNA, CDR2 YNFKEQ. The CDR3 has 15 amino acids. The V and J ends lost 0 bases and 2 bases respectively, with 8 bases between them. The CDR3 nucleotides read TGTGCCAGCAGCCAAGATAGGGGCGCTGGAAACACCATATATTTT. This codes for CASSQDRGAGNTIYF.

This clonotype appeared a few times. Its ends do not fully match the called genes, so a read error is possible. The chain joins TRBV12-3 or TRBV12-4 to TRBJ2-5; either TRBD1 or TRBD2 may fit D (5 bases each). The CDR3 runs to 13 residues. The CDR3 DNA reads as TGTGCCAGCAGCCTTAGCCCAGGGACCCCGAGGGACTTC. Amino acid sequence: CASSLSPGTPRDF.

This clonotype was seen at least ten times. The genes are TRBV6-1 and TRBJ2-6, with D tentatively TRBD1 (5 bases). Per the germline V gene, CDR1 is MNHNS and CDR2 is SASEGT. The CDR3 is 15 residues long. V was shortened by 1 base and J by 2 bases, with 6 bases between the two germline ends. The CDR3 DNA sequence: TGTGCCAGCAGTGAAGGGGGCGCTGGGGCCAACGTCCTGACTTTC. Its protein product is CASSEGGAGANVLTF.

The chain uses TRBV29-1 and TRBJ1-1, with 9 positions matching TRBD1. Germline assignment: CDR1 SQVTM and CDR2 ANQGSEA. This CDR3 comprises 14 residues. V was clipped by 7 bases and J by 12 bases; unmatched bases: 18. The CDR3 nucleotides are TGCAGCGGGGGGATCGCCCAACAGGGGGCGCCGTCTTTCTTT. Amino acids: CSGGIAQQGAPSFF.

This clonotype was seen repeatedly, ten times or more. The chain has TRBV7-6 and TRBJ1-1, with no clear D. Germline assignment: CDR1 SGHVS and CDR2 FNYEAQ. The CDR3 has 15 residues. The ends were cut back, 5 bases at V and 0 bases at J, with 13 bases in the middle. The CDR3 coding sequence is TGTGCCAGCAGCGTTCGAGTGGGTGTGAACACTGAAGCTTTCTTT. It yields the protein CASSVRVGVNTEAFF.

This clonotype was observed a few times. This chain connects TRBV9 to TRBJ2-7; tentatively, D is TRBD1 or TRBD2 (5 bases each). Between the trimmed V and J ends, which lost 4 bases and 2 bases, there was a span of 16 bases. This CDR3 has 15 residues. CDR1 SGDLS and CDR2 YYNGEE come from the germline V gene. The CDR3 DNA reads TGTGCCAGCAGCCCGACCTCGGGGCCAACCTACGAGCAGTACTTC. Amino acid sequence: CASSPTSGPTYEQYF. Full variable domain (rest looked up from reference TRBV9 and TRBJ2-7): DSGVTQTPKHLITATGQRVTLRCSPRSGDLSVYWYQQSLDQGLQFLIQYYNGEERAKGNILERFSAQQFPDLHSELNLSSLELGDSALYFCASSPTSGPTYEQYFGPGTRLTVT.